This paragraph reports one T cell receptor beta chain. Its target is not known. This sample was taken from a study of cytomegalovirus exposure and HLA in healthy donors. Whole-study results and caveats: Excluded: some indistinguishable V segments such as TRBV6-2 and TRBV6-3. Using the classifier, cytomegalovirus status was reportedly diagnosed with high specificity and sensitivity. Available immune exposure information was restricted to CMV serostatus only.

The donors (healthy individuals) were bone marrow donors. Both 60 Vbeta primers and 13 Jbeta primers went into the PCR. Only in-frame clones appear in the TCRdb table, and some are missing; sequencing was by immunoSEQ multiplex PCR. The sample includes about 65,000 clones. Germline V gene lookup returns CDR1 MNHNY and CDR2 SVGAGI (reference sequence). Trimming stripped 3 bases from V and 6 bases from J, with 15 bases between. The CDR3 loop spans 14 amino acids. This receptor was obtained from a boy aged 5-17 years in good health and CMV-seronegative. Sequencing was performed on PBMCs. The rearrangement links TRBV6-6 to TRBJ2-7; tentatively, D is TRBD2 (5 bases). CDR3 in DNA: TGTGCCAGCAGTTATGGGCGTGTCGGGGTCGAGCAGTACTTC. Translating gives CASSYGRVGVEQYF.